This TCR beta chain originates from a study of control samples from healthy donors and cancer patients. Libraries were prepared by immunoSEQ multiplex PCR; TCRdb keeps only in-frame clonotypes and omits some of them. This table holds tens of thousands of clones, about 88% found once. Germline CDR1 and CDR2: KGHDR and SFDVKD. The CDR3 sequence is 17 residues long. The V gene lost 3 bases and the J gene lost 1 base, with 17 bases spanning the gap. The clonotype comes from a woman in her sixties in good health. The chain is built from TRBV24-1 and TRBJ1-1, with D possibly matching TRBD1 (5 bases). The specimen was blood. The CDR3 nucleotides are TGTGCCACCAGTGATCGGCGGGATCAGGGAAGGAACACTGAAGCTTTCTTT. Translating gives CATSDRRDQGRNTEAFF.